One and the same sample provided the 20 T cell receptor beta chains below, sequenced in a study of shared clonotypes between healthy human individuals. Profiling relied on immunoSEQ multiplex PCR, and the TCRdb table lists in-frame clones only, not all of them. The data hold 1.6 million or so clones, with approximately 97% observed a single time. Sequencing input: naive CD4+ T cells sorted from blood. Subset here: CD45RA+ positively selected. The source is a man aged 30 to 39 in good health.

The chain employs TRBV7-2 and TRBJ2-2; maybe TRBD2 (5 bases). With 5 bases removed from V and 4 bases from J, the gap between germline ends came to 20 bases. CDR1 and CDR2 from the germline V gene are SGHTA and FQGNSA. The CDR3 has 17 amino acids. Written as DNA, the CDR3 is TGTGCCAGCAGCGCGGACTTTCTCCATGCTTCCACCGGGGAGCTGTTTTTT. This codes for CASSADFLHASTGELFF. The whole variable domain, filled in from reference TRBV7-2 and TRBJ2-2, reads GAGVSQSPSNKVTEKGKDVELRCDPISGHTALYWYRQSLGQGLEFLIYFQGNSAPDKSGLPSDRFSAERTGGSVSTLTIQRTQQEDSAVYLCASSADFLHASTGELFFGEGSRLTVL.

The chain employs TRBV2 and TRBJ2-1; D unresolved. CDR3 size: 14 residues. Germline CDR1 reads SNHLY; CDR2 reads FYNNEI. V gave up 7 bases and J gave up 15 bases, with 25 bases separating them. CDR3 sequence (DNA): TGTGCCAGCACCCGCGACTCTTGGGATACTCGAGGGTTCTTC. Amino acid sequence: CASTRDSWDTRGFF.

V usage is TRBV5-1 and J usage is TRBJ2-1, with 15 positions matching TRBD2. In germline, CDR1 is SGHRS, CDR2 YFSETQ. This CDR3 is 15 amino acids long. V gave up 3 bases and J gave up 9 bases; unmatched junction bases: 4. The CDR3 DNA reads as TGCGCCAGCAGCTCTGGACTAGCGGGAGGGAGTGAGCAGTTCTTC. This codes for CASSSGLAGGSEQFF.

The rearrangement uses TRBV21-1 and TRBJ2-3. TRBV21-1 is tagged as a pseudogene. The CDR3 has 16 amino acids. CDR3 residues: CASRGPNFDRGDTQYF. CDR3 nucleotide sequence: TGTGCCAGCAGGGGACCCAACTTCGACCGGGGAGATACGCAGTATTTT.

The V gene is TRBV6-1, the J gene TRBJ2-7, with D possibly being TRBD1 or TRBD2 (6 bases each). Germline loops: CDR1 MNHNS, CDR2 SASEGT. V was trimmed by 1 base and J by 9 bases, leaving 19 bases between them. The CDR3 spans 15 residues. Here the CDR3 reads CASSEGRGVLGVQYF. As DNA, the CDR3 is TGTGCCAGCAGTGAAGGGAGGGGGGTTCTGGGAGTGCAGTACTTC.

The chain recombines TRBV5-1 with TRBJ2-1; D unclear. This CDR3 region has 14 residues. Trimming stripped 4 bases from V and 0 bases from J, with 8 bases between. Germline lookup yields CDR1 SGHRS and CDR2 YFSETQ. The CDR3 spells CASSRDDSYNEQFF. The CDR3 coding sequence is TGCGCCAGCAGCCGTGACGACTCCTACAATGAGCAGTTCTTC.

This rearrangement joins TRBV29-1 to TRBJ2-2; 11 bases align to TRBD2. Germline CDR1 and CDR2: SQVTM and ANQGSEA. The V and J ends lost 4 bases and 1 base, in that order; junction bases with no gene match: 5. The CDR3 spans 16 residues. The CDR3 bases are TGCAGCGTTGGGGTTGGACTAGCGGGGAACACCGGGGAGCTGTTTTTT. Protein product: CSVGVGLAGNTGELFF.

The CDR3 protein is CASSVEAHGADTQYF. CDR3 coding DNA: TGTGCCAGCAGCGTAGAGGCCCATGGTGCAGATACGCAGTATTTT. The chain links TRBV9 to TRBJ2-3; D unresolved. Germline V CDR1 and CDR2: SGDLS, YYNGEE. Trimming pared 0 bases from V and 4 bases from J, leaving 12 bases between. The CDR3 sequence is 15 residues long.

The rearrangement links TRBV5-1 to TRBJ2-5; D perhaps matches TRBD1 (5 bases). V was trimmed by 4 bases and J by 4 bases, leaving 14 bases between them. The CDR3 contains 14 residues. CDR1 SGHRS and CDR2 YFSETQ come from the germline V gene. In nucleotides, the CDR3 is TGCGCCAGCAGCAGTGCAGGGATCGGAGAGACCCAGTACTTC. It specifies CASSSAGIGETQYF.

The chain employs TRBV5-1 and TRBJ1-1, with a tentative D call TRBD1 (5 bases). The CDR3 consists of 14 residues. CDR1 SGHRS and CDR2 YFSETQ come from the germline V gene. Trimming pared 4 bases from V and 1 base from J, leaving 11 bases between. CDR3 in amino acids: CASSRPGGNTEAFF. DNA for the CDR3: TGCGCCAGCAGCCGCCCGGGGGGGAACACTGAAGCTTTCTTT.

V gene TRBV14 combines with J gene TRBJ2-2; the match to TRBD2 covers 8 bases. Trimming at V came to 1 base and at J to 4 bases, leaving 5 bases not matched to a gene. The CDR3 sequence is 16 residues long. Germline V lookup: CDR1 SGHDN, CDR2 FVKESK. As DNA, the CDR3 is TGTGCCAGCAGCCAAGTAGCGGGGTTCGGCACCGGGGAGCTGTTTTTT. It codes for CASSQVAGFGTGELFF.

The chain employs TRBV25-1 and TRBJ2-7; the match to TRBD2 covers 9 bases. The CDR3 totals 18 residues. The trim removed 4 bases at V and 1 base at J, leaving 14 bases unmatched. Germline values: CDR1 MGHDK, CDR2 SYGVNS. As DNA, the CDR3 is TGTGCCAGCAGTGGTCCACTAGACGAGGGACTAGCTTCCTACGAGCAGTACTTC. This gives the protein CASSGPLDEGLASYEQYF.

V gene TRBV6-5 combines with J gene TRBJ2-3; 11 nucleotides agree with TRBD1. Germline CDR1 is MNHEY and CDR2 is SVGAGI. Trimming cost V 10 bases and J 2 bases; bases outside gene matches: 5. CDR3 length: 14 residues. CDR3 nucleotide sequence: TGTGCCACCAGGGACAGGGGGGCCACAGATACGCAGTATTTT. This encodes CATRDRGATDTQYF.

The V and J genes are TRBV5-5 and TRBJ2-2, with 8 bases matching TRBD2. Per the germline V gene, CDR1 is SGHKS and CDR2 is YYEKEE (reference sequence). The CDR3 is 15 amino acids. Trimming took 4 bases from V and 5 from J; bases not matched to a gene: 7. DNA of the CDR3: TGTGCCAGCAGCCCCTCTAGCGGGTATACCGGGGAGCTGTTTTTT. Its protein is CASSPSSGYTGELFF.

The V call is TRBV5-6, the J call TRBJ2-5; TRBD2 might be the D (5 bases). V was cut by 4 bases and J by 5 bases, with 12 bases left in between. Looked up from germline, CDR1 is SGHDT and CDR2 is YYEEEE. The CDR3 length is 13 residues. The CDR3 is CASSLRERETQYF. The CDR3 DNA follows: TGTGCCAGCAGCCTCCGGGAAAGGGAGACCCAGTACTTC.

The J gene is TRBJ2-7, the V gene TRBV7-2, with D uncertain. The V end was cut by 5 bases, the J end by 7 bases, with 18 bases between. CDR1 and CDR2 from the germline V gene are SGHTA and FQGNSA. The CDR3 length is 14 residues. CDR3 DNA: TGTGCCAGCAGCCCCCCCGGGCCTACGAGGGAGCAGTACTTC. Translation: CASSPPGPTREQYF.

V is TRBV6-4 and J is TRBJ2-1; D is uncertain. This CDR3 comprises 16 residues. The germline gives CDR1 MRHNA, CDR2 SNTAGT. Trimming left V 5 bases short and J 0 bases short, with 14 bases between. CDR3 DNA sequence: TGTGCCAGCAGTCCCTCCGGGTCCAGCTCCTACAATGAGCAGTTCTTC. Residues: CASSPSGSSSYNEQFF.

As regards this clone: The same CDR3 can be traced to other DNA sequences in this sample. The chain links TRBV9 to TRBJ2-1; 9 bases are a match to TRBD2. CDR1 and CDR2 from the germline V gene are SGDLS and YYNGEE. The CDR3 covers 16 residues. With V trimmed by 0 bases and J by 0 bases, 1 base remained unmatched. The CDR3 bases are TGTGCCAGCAGCGTAGGTAGCGGGAGCTCCTACAATGAGCAGTTCTTC. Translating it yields CASSVGSGSSYNEQFF.

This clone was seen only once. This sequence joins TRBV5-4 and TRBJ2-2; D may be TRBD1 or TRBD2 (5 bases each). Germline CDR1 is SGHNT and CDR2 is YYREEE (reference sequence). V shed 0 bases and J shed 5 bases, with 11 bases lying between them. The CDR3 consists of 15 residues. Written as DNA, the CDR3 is TGTGCCAGCAGCTTGGTGGGGACCTTTACCGGGGAGCTGTTTTTT. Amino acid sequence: CASSLVGTFTGELFF.

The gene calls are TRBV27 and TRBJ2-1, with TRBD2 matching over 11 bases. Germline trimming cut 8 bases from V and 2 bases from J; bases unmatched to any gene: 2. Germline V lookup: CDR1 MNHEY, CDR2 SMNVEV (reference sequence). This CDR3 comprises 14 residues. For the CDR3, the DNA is TGTGCCAGCCGGGGACTAGCGGCCTACAATGAGCAGTTCTTC. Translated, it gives CASRGLAAYNEQFF.